Listed here are 24 T cell receptor beta chains from one sample, sequenced in a study of blood T cell repertoires in COVID-19. TCRdb's table, derived via immunoSEQ multiplex PCR, lists solely in-frame clones and lacks some. The sample includes roughly 250,000 clones, 80% to 95% of them seen just once. Sequencing was carried out using PBMCs or T cells enriched from blood (not recorded which). Every receptor here comes from a woman aged 18-29 years who had recovered from COVID-19.

The V and J genes are TRBV19 and TRBJ1-6; D is uncertain. This CDR3 has 14 amino acids. The V end was cut by 3 bases, the J end by 9 bases, with 12 bases between. Germline lookup yields CDR1 LNHDA and CDR2 SQIVND (reference sequence). CDR3 protein: CASSIQELSSPLHF. Written as DNA, the CDR3 is TGTGCCAGTAGTATTCAGGAACTTTCTTCACCCCTCCACTTT.

This chain connects TRBV2 to TRBJ1-5; maybe TRBD1 (5 bases). V lost 7 bases, J lost 5 bases, and 12 bases lay in between. There are 13 residues in the CDR3. Germline assignment: CDR1 SNHLY and CDR2 FYNNEI. CDR3 coding DNA: TGTGCCAGCACAGCACAGGCCCATCAGCCCCAGCATTTT. It is translated as CASTAQAHQPQHF. Supplemented by reference TRBV2 and TRBJ1-5, the full variable domain reads EPEVTQTPSHQVTQMGQEVILRCVPISNHLYFYWYRQILGQKVEFLVSFYNNEISEKSEIFDDQFSVERPDGSNFTLKIRSTKLEDSAMYFCASTAQAHQPQHFGDGTRLSIL.

The genes are TRBV6-5 and TRBJ2-7, with a weak D call TRBD2 (6 bases). The ends were cut back, 6 bases at V and 3 bases at J, with 12 bases in the middle. This CDR3 comprises 13 residues. The V gene's germline CDR1 is MNHEY and CDR2 SVGAGI. The CDR3 here is CASSVAVGYEQYF. As DNA, the CDR3 is TGTGCCAGCAGCGTAGCGGTTGGCTACGAGCAGTACTTC.

This clone was observed a single time. V is TRBV7-2 and J is TRBJ1-3, with D maybe TRBD1 (5 bases). Germline loops: CDR1 SGHTA, CDR2 FQGNSA. Trimming took 4 bases from V and 4 from J, leaving 17 bases between them. The CDR3 is 16 amino acids. CDR3 amino acids: CASSSKGGARGNTIYF. The CDR3 DNA reads TGTGCCAGCAGCTCCAAGGGTGGGGCGCGAGGAAACACCATATATTTT.

The genes are TRBV11-3 and TRBJ2-5, with 8 bases lining up with TRBD1. V trimming: 5 bases; J trimming: 5 bases; junction bases outside the gene matches: 7. Germline V gene data show CDR1 as SGHNT and CDR2 as YENEEA. This CDR3 region has 14 residues. CDR3 loop: CASSRTGGQETQYF. CDR3 DNA sequence: TGTGCCAGCAGCCGTACAGGGGGGCAGGAGACCCAGTACTTC.

In this sample, this clone turned up once. V and J are TRBV7-9 and TRBJ1-6; 10 nucleotides line up with TRBD1. After removal of 3 bases from V and 6 bases from J, the junction contained 5 bases not matched to a gene. The CDR3 contains 16 residues. Per the germline V gene, CDR1 is SEHNR and CDR2 is FQNEAQ (reference sequence). For the CDR3, the DNA is TGTGCCAGCAGCTTCGGGAGGACAGGGGGTAATTCACCCCTCCACTTT. Translated: CASSFGRTGGNSPLHF.

The genes are TRBV12-3 or TRBV12-4 and TRBJ1-5, with TRBD1 as a possible D gene (5 bases). The CDR3 runs to 13 residues. V shed 8 bases and J shed 4 bases, with 12 bases lying between them. In DNA form, the CDR3 reads TGTGCCAGCGGCCGACAGATGAATCAGCCCCAGCATTTT. This gives the protein CASGRQMNQPQHF.

The V gene is TRBV7-9, the J gene TRBJ1-6; D is possibly TRBD1 (6 bases). V shed 5 bases and J shed 14 bases, with 19 bases lying between them. Germline lookup yields CDR1 SEHNR and CDR2 FQNEAQ (reference sequence). The CDR3 contains 14 residues. Written as DNA, the CDR3 is TGTGCCAGCAGCCTGGGGGCAGTCCAGGGTACCCTCCACTTT. It is translated as CASSLGAVQGTLHF. The whole variable domain, filled in from reference TRBV7-9 and TRBJ1-6, reads DTGVSQNPRHKITKRGQNVTFRCDPISEHNRLYWYRQTLGQGPEFLTYFQNEAQLEKSRLLSDRFSAERPKGSFSTLEIQRTEQGDSAMYLCASSLGAVQGTLHFGNGTRLTVT.

The chain employs TRBV3-1 (or the pseudogene TRBV3-2) and TRBJ1-2; possibly TRBD1 for D (6 bases). The germline V gene encodes CDR1 LGHDT and CDR2 YNNKEL (reference sequence). V lost 0 bases to trimming and J lost 13 bases, with 12 bases between them. The length of the CDR3 is 12 residues. CDR3 coding DNA: TGTGCCAGCAGCCAAGAGCCAGGGGACACCACCTTC. Protein product: CASSQEPGDTTF.

This chain connects TRBV6-5 to TRBJ2-2, with D tentatively TRBD1 (5 bases). Germline V gene sequence: CDR1 MNHEY, CDR2 SVGAGI. V lost 11 bases to trimming and J lost 1 base, with 11 bases between them. The CDR3 covers 13 residues. The DNA for the CDR3 is TGTGCCTCAGGACATTTGAACACCGGGGAGCTGTTTTTT. Translated: CASGHLNTGELFF.

V usage is TRBV29-1 and J usage is TRBJ1-1, with TRBD1 identical over 10 bases. Unmatched junction bases numbered 2, after V lost 4 bases and J lost 3 bases. The CDR3 runs 13 residues. CDR1 and CDR2 from the germline V gene are SQVTM and ANQGSEA. CDR3 in amino acids: CSVGQGAYTEAFF. In DNA form, the CDR3 reads TGCAGCGTTGGACAGGGGGCTTACACTGAAGCTTTCTTT.

This clone was recorded only once. CDR3 DNA sequence: TGTGCCAGCAGCCAACCCGGAGGGGCCCAAGAGACCCAGTACTTC. It translates to CASSQPGGAQETQYF. The V gene is TRBV4-2, the J gene TRBJ2-5; maybe TRBD2 (6 bases). V lost 2 bases and J lost 1, with 11 bases in between. Germline-derived CDR1 and CDR2 are LGHNA and YNFKEQ. The CDR3 consists of 15 residues.

The V call is TRBV24-1, the J call TRBJ1-1; no definite D call. Germline-derived CDR1 and CDR2 are KGHDR and SFDVKD. The V and J ends lost 9 bases and 11 bases respectively, with 15 bases between them. This CDR3 is built from 11 residues. The CDR3 reads CATSTGKRAFF. The CDR3 DNA sequence: TGTGCCACCTCAACGGGGAAAAGGGCTTTCTTT.

This clone is a singleton in its sample. The genes are TRBV25-1 and TRBJ1-4, with unresolved D. V gave up 5 bases and J gave up 7 bases, with 11 bases separating them. The germline V gene encodes CDR1 MGHDK and CDR2 SYGVNS. The CDR3 consists of 13 residues. In DNA, the CDR3 is TGTGCCAGCAGTTTCCGATCAGGTGAAAAACTGTTTTTT. Translating it yields CASSFRSGEKLFF.

The chain recombines TRBV3-1 (or the pseudogene TRBV3-2) with TRBJ2-5; tentative D call: TRBD2 (6 bases). Per the germline V gene, CDR1 is LGHDT and CDR2 is YNNKEL (reference sequence). V gave up 4 bases and J gave up 4 bases, with 13 bases separating them. The CDR3 has 14 amino acids. The CDR3 region has the DNA TGTGCCAGCAGCCTGAGCCCAGCGGGAGAGACCCAGTACTTC. Translation: CASSLSPAGETQYF.

The chain combines TRBV18 with TRBJ1-1, with D unresolved. Germline V lookup: CDR1 KGHSH, CDR2 LQKENI. The CDR3 covers 14 residues. V was shortened by 0 bases and J by 2 bases, with 7 bases between the two germline ends. The CDR3 nucleotides read TGTGCCAGCTCACCACCGGGCCGAAACACTGAAGCTTTCTTT. Residues: CASSPPGRNTEAFF.

The chain carries TRBV28 and TRBJ1-1; D is possibly TRBD1 (5 bases). Per germline, CDR1 MDHEN and CDR2 SYDVKM. V was pared by 2 bases and J by 0 bases, with 10 bases between. This CDR3 has 15 residues. CDR3 loop: CASSLGGLMNTEAFF. CDR3 sequence (DNA): TGTGCCAGCAGTTTAGGGGGACTAATGAACACTGAAGCTTTCTTT.

V is TRBV6-5 and J is TRBJ2-7; 8 nucleotides line up with TRBD1. This CDR3 is 15 amino acids long. Per germline, CDR1 MNHEY and CDR2 SVGAGI. The J segment lost 3 bases and the V segment lost 6 bases, leaving 10 bases of the junction unmatched. Written as DNA, the CDR3 is TGTGCCAGCAGACATGGACAGGGACCTTTCTACGAGCAGTACTTC. Amino acids: CASRHGQGPFYEQYF.

V usage is TRBV12-5 and J usage is TRBJ1-5; TRBD1 is a possible D gene (6 bases). The CDR3 sequence is 15 residues long. V was pared by 6 bases and J by 5 bases, with 17 bases between. Germline V gene lookup returns CDR1 LGHNT and CDR2 FRNRAP. CDR3 DNA sequence: TGTGCTAGTGGACCCCCCGGGGGGCGCGATCAGCCCCAGCATTTT. This codes for CASGPPGGRDQPQHF.

J is TRBJ2-1 and V is TRBV3-1 (or the pseudogene TRBV3-2), with 9 bases matching TRBD2. Germline assignment: CDR1 LGHDT and CDR2 YNNKEL (reference sequence). J gave up 9 bases and V 0 bases, and 9 bases lay outside the gene matches. CDR3 size: 16 residues. CDR3 in amino acids: CASSQDWVSGSFEQFF. The CDR3 nucleotides read TGTGCCAGCAGCCAAGATTGGGTTAGCGGGAGTTTTGAGCAGTTCTTC.

As regards this clone: Within the sample, other DNA sequences also encode this same CDR3. The J gene is TRBJ2-1, the V gene TRBV18; D possibly corresponds to TRBD1 (5 bases). This CDR3 is built from 15 residues. Germline CDR1 reads KGHSH; CDR2 reads LQKENI. V gave up 3 bases and J gave up 3 bases, with 12 bases separating them. The CDR3 nucleotides read TGTGCCAGCTCACCCGGAACAGGTGGCTACAATGAGCAGTTCTTC. As protein: CASSPGTGGYNEQFF. The whole variable domain, filled in from reference TRBV18 and TRBJ2-1, reads NAGVMQNPRHLVRRRGQEARLRCSPMKGHSHVYWYRQLPEEGLKFMVYLQKENIIDESGMPKERFSAEFPKEGPSILRIQQVVRGDSAAYFCASSPGTGGYNEQFFGPGTRLTVL.

V is TRBV27 and J is TRBJ1-1; D possibly corresponds to TRBD1 (5 bases). Germline V lookup: CDR1 MNHEY, CDR2 SMNVEV (reference sequence). This CDR3 has 13 amino acids. V was trimmed by 3 bases and J by 7 bases, leaving 12 bases between them. CDR3 in DNA: TGTGCCAGCAGTTTGGAGGGGTTTAGTGAAGCTTTCTTT. Translation gives CASSLEGFSEAFF.

V usage is TRBV7-2 and J usage is TRBJ1-3; perhaps TRBD1 as D (6 bases). The CDR3 loop spans 14 amino acids. The germline CDR1 and CDR2 sequences are SGHTA and FQGNSA. The ends were cut back, 3 bases at V and 3 bases at J, with 9 bases in the middle. Here the CDR3 reads CASSFGTSGNTIYF. The CDR3 region has the DNA TGTGCCAGCAGCTTCGGGACAAGTGGAAACACCATATATTTT.

The rearrangement joins TRBV2 to TRBJ1-2; D gene uncertain. There are 12 residues in the CDR3. The V end lost 4 bases, the J end lost 2 bases, and 5 bases lay between the germline ends. CDR1 is SNHLY and CDR2 is FYNNEI in the germline V gene. The CDR3 loop is CASSAGNYGYTF. CDR3 in DNA: TGTGCCAGCAGTGCAGGAAACTATGGCTACACCTTC.